The sequence of this T cell receptor (beta chain) was determined in a study of cytomegalovirus exposure and HLA in healthy donors. There are a few counts of this clone. The antigen is not known. Other DNA sequences of this sample code for an identical CDR3. The PCR had 60 Vbeta and 13 Jbeta primers. Only in-frame clones appear in the TCRdb table, and some are missing; sequencing was by immunoSEQ multiplex PCR. The table has approximately 160,000 clones, about 82% seen once. Study conclusions and caveats: Later analysis demonstrated an association between a missense DCLRE1C variant and TCR beta V- and J-gene trimming. High sensitivity and specificity were reportedly achieved when the classifier diagnosed cytomegalovirus status.

The CDR3 has 14 amino acids. Per germline, CDR1 SQVTM and CDR2 ANQGSEA. V dropped 4 bases and J dropped 6; count of bases not matched to a gene: 5. The material sequenced was PBMCs. The chain has TRBV29-1 and TRBJ2-3; 12 bases are a match to TRBD2. This receptor was obtained from a woman aged 45 to 65 in good health and CMV-seropositive. In nucleotides, the CDR3 is TGCAGCGTTGCTAGCGGGGGGGCCTTGGATACGCAGTATTTT. Its translation: CSVASGGALDTQYF.